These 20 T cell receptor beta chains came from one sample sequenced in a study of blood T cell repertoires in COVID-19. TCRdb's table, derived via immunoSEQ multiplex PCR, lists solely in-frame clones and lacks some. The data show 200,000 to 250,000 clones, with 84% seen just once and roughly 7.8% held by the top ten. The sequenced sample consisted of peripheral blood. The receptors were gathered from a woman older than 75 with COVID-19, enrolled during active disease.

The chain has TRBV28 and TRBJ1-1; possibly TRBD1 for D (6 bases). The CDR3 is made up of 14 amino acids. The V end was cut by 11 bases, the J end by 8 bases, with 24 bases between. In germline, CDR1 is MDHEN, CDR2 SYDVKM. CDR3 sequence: CAAQSGEGGAEAFF. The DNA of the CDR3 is TGTGCCGCTCAGAGTGGTGAGGGGGGGGCCGAAGCTTTCTTT.

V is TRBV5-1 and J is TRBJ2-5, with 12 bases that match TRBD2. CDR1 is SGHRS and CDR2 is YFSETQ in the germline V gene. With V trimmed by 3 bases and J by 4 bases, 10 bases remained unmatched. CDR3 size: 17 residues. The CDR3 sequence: CASSSGLAGWNGETQYF. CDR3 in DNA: TGCGCCAGCAGCTCAGGACTAGCGGGATGGAATGGAGAGACCCAGTACTTC. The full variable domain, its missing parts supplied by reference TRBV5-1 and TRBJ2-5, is KAGVTQTPRYLIKTRGQQVTLSCSPISGHRSVSWYQQTPGQGLQFLFEYFSETQRNKGNFPGRFSGRQFSNSRSEMNVSTLELGDSALYLCASSSGLAGWNGETQYFGPGTRLLVL.

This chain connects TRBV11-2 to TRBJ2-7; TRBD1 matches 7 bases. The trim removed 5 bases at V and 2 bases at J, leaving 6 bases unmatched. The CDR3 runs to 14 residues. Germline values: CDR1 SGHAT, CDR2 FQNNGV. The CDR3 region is CASSRDRDTYEQYF. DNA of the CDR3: TGTGCCAGCAGCCGGGACAGAGACACCTACGAGCAGTACTTC.

DNA of the CDR3: TGTGCCAGCGCTCCGGGCGCGGGGGGGTGGGATGAGCAGTTCTTC. Its translation is CASAPGAGGWDEQFF. The chain couples TRBV9 to TRBJ2-1; TRBD2 agrees at 9 bases. The CDR3 runs 15 residues. V lost 7 bases to trimming and J lost 8 bases; unmatched junction nucleotides: 13. Germline CDR1 is SGDLS and CDR2 is YYNGEE.

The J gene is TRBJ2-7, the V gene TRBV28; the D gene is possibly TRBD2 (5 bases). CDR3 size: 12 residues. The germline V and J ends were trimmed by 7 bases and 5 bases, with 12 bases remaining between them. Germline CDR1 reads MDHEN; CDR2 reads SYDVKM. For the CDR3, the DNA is TGTGCCAGCACACACGGGATCGACGAGCAGTACTTC. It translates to CASTHGIDEQYF.

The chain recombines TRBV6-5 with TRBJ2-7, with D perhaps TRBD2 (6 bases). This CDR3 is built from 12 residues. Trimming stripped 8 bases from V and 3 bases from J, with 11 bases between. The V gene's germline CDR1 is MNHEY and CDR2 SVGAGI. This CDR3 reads CASGRLVYEQYF. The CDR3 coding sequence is TGTGCCAGCGGCCGACTAGTCTACGAGCAGTACTTC.

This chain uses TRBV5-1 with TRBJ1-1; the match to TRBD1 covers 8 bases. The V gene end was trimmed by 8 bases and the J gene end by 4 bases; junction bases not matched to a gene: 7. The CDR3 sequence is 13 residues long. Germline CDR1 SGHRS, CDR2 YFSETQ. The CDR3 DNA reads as TGCGCCAGTGGACAGGGTAGAGGCACTGAAGCTTTCTTT. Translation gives CASGQGRGTEAFF.

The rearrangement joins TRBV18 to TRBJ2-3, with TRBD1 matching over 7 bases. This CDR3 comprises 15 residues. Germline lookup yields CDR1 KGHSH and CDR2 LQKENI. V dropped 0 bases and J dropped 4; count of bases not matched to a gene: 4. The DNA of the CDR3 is TGTGCCAGCTCACCACCAGGGGGCAGGGCAGATACGCAGTATTTT. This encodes CASSPPGGRADTQYF.

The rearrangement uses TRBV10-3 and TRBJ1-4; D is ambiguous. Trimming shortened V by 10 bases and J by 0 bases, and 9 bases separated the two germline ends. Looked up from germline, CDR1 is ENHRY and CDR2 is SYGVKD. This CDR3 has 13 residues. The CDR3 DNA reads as TGTGCCACAACCCGAGCAACTAATGAAAAACTGTTTTTT. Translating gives CATTRATNEKLFF.

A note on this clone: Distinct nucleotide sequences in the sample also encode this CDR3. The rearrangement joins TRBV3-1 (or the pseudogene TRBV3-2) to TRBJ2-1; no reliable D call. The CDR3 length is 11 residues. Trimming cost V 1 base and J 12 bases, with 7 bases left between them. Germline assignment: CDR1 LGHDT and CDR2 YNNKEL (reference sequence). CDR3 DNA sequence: TGTGCCAGCAGCCAAGGCGGCGGGCAGTTCTTC. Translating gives CASSQGGGQFF.

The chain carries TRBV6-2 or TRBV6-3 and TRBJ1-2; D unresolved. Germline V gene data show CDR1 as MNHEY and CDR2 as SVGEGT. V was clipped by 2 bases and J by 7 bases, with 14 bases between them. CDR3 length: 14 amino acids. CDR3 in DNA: TGTGCCAGCAGTTACACTCCCCTTCGGTTTGGCTACACCTTC. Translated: CASSYTPLRFGYTF.

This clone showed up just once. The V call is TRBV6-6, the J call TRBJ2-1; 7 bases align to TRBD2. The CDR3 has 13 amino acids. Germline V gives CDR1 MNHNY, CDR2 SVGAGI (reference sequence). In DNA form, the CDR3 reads TGTGCTACCGTAGGGAGGGAGATCAATGAGCAGTTCTTC. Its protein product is CATVGREINEQFF.

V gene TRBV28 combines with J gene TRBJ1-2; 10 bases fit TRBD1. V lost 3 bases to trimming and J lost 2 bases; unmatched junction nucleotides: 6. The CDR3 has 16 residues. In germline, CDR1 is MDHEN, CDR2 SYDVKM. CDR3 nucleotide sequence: TGTGCCAGCAGTTTTGGGGGGGACAGGGGCAACTATGGCTACACCTTC. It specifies CASSFGGDRGNYGYTF.

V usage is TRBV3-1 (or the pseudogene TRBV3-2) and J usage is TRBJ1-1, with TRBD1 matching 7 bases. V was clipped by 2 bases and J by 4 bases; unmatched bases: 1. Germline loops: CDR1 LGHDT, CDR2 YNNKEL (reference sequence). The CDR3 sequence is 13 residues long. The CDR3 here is CASSQNRGTEAFF. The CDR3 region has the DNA TGTGCCAGCAGCCAAAACAGGGGCACTGAAGCTTTCTTT.

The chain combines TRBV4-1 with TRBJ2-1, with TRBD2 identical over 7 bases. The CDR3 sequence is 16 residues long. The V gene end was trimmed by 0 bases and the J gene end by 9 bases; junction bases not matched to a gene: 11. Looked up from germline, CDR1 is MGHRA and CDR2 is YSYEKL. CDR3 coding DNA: TGCGCCAGCAGCCAAGAGGGCTTGCGGGAGAGGAGTGAGCAGTTCTTC. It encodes CASSQEGLRERSEQFF.

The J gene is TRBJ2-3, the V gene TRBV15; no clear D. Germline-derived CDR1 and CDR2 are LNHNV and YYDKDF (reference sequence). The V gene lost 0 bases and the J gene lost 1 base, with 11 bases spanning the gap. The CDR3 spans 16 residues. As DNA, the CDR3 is TGTGCCACCAGCAGAGAAGGTTCCGGAGGCACAGATACGCAGTATTTT. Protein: CATSREGSGGTDTQYF.

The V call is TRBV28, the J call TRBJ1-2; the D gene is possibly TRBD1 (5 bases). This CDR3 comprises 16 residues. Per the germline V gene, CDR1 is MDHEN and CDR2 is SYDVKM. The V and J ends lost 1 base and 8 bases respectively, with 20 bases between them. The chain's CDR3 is CASSLSLGAGRRGYTF. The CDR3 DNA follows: TGTGCCAGCAGTTTATCCCTTGGCGCAGGGCGTCGAGGCTACACCTTC.

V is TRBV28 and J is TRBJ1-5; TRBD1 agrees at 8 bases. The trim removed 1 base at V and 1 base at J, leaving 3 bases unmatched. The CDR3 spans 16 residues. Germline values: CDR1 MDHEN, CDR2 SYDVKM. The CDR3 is CASSLSDRASNQPQHF. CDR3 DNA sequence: TGTGCCAGCAGTTTATCGGACAGGGCGAGCAATCAGCCCCAGCATTTT.

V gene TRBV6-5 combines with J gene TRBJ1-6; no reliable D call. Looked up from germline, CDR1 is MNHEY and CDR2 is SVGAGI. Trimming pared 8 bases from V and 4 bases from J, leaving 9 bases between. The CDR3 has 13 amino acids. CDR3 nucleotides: TGTGCCAGCCTAGTCGAGTATAATTCACCCCTCCACTTT. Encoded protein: CASLVEYNSPLHF.

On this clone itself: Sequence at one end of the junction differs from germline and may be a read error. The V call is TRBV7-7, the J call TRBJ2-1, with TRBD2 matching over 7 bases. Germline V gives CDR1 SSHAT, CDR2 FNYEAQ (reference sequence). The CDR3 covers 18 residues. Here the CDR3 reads CASSLAVAGPSSYNEQFF. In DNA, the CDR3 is TGTGCTAGCAGCTTAGCGGTAGCGGGCCCGAGCTCCTACAATGAGCAGTTCTTC.